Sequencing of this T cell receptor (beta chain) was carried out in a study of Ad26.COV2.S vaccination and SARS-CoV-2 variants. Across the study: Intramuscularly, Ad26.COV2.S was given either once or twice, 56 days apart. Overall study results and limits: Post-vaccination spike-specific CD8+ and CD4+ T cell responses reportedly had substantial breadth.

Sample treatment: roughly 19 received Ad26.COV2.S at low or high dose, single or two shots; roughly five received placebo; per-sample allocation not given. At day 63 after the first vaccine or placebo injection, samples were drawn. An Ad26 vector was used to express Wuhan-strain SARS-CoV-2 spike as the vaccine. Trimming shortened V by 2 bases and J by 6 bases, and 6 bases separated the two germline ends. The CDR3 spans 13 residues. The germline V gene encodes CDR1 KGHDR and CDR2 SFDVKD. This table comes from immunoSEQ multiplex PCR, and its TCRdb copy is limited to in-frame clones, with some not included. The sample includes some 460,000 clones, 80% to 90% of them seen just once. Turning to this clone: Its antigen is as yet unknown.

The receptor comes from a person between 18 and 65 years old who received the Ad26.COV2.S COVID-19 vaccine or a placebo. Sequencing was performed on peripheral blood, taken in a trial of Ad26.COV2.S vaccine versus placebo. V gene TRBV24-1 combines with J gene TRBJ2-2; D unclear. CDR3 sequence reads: CATSDSPPGELFF. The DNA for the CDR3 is TGTGCCACCAGTGATTCCCCCCCCGGGGAGCTGTTTTTT.